This TCR beta chain was documented in a study of T cells in narcolepsy. Study-wide results and limits: Autoreactive HCRT-specific and TRIB2-specific clonotypes were marked in same-patient CSF-versus-blood CD4+ comparisons. Reportedly, autoreactive clonotypes were serially detected in patients' blood but not controls'.

Profiling relied on immunoSEQ multiplex PCR, and the TCRdb table lists in-frame clones only, not all of them. The data contain tens of thousands of clones, 75% to 85% of them seen just once; the ten biggest clones take up around 2.7%. With respect to this clone: The antigen is undetermined.

V gave up 5 bases and J gave up 1 base; unmatched junction bases: 4. The CDR3 is 14 amino acids. The germline gives CDR1 MNHNS, CDR2 SASEGT. The sequenced sample was CD45RA- memory CD4+ T cells from PBMCs. This chain uses TRBV6-1 with TRBJ2-7, with 8 positions matching TRBD2. The TCR originated in a human donor with narcolepsy. This CDR3 is CASSISGGSYEQYF. The CDR3 nucleotides read TGTGCCAGCAGTATTTCGGGGGGGTCCTACGAGCAGTACTTC.